This T cell receptor beta chain derives from a study of OX40 agonist ivuxolimab in advanced cancers. The protocol was immunoSEQ multiplex PCR, while the TCRdb copy is restricted to in-frame clones and leaves out a portion. Of some 39,000 clones in the sample, more than 60% were seen once. Germline V lookup: CDR1 SNHLY, CDR2 FYNNEI. Trimming took 8 bases from V and 5 from J, leaving 13 bases between them. This CDR3 is 12 amino acids long. This sequence was found in an adult with an advanced solid tumor such as melanoma, head and neck, liver or kidney cancer. The source material was CD4+ or CD8+ T cells sorted from blood, sampled in a trial of the OX40 agonist ivuxolimab. The chain combines TRBV2 with TRBJ2-7, with D perhaps being TRBD1 or TRBD2 (6 bases each). CDR3 protein: CASRGPRNEQYF. The CDR3 bases are TGTGCCAGCCGGGGGCCGAGGAACGAGCAGTACTTC.